The clone carrying this T cell receptor beta chain was counted a few times. No antigen is known for it. The data are from a study of response to subunit inactivated influenza vaccine. With 7 bases removed from V and 6 bases from J, the gap between germline ends came to 12 bases. The CDR3 contains 12 residues. Whole-study findings and limits: Every seasonal influenza vaccination brings in few new T cells, the authors suggested.

MiXCR, run by TCRdb on the RT-PCR reads, gives a single entry per CDR3 protein. The table shows 650,000 to 800,000 distinct CDR3 sequences, with 14% occurring only once. Sequencing was performed on PBMCs from blood, taken 14 days before vaccination. The chain recombines TRBV12-3 or TRBV12-4 with TRBJ1-1; D is perhaps TRBD1 (5 bases). The sequence was collected from a man in his forties or fifties who received an inactivated influenza vaccine. The CDR3 nucleotides read TGTGCCAGCATCGCAGGGTCGTCTGAAGCTTTCTTT. It is translated as CASIAGSSEAFF.